One and the same sample provided the 32 T cell receptor beta chains below, sequenced in a study of T cells in Graves' hyperthyroidism and ophthalmopathy. Using RNA transcripts as the source, TCR beta CDR3 regions were amplified. A set of HTBI primers served as the primers for a first-round RT-PCR of the TCR CDR3. Via MiXCR, TCRdb re-called the multiplex PCR reads, giving one row per CDR3 protein. The sample contains a few hundred thousand distinct CDR3 sequences, about an eighth of which appear only once. The sequenced material came from blood. Receptor source: a woman aged 18 to 35 with Graves' hyperthyroidism.

This clonotype was counted at least ten times. The gene calls are TRBV2 and TRBJ1-2; no definite D call. Deletions cut 4 bases from V and 2 bases from J, with 14 bases between. This CDR3 contains 15 residues. Germline CDR1 and CDR2: SNHLY and FYNNEI. The CDR3 DNA sequence: TGTGCCAGCAGTGTTATTTTCGTCTCCAACTATGGCTACACCTTC. Protein sequence: CASSVIFVSNYGYTF.

This clonotype was seen a handful of times. The chain carries TRBV6-1 and TRBJ2-2; D may match TRBD1 or TRBD2 (5 bases each). Trimming left V 3 bases short and J 6 bases short, with 17 bases between. This CDR3 has 16 amino acids. Germline V gene sequence: CDR1 MNHNS, CDR2 SASEGT. DNA of the CDR3: TGTGCCAGCAGTGAGGGTCGTGGGGGTTATTCCGGGGAGCTGTTTTTT. It yields the protein CASSEGRGGYSGELFF.

This clonotype occurred many times. CDR3 DNA: TGTGCCAGCAGACGAACCGGGACAGGGGACTACGAGCAGTACTTC. This sequence encodes CASRRTGTGDYEQYF. The rearrangement uses TRBV3-1 and TRBJ2-7; 10 nucleotides match TRBD1. Germline CDR1 and CDR2: LGHDT and YNNKEL (reference sequence). CDR3 length: 15 amino acids. Trimming removed 6 bases from V and 3 bases from J; junction bases left unmatched: 8.

This clonotype was counted many times. This chain uses TRBV28 with TRBJ2-1; 11 bases agree with TRBD2. V shed 7 bases, J shed 6 bases, and the junction held 11 bases outside the gene matches. The CDR3 extends over 16 amino acids. Germline V gene sequence: CDR1 MDHEN, CDR2 SYDVKM. CDR3 in amino acids: CASTTGELAGANEQFF. As DNA, the CDR3 is TGTGCCAGCACCACTGGAGAACTAGCGGGAGCCAATGAGCAGTTCTTC.

This clonotype has a count of ten or more. V usage is TRBV20-1 and J usage is TRBJ1-2, with a weak D call TRBD1 (5 bases). The CDR3 is 15 residues long. Germline CDR1 is DFQATT and CDR2 is SNEGSKA (reference sequence). V dropped 0 bases and J dropped 4 bases, with 15 bases sitting between them. Here the CDR3 DNA reads TGCAGTGCTAGAGATATACGGGGACTTGTCTATGGCTACACCTTC. Its translation: CSARDIRGLVYGYTF.

This clonotype was seen just once. J is TRBJ2-7 and V is TRBV7-3, with TRBD2 matching over 9 bases. The CDR3 is made up of 17 amino acids. Germline CDR1 is SGHTA and CDR2 is FQGTGA. V lost 3 bases, J lost 0 bases, and 9 bases stayed unmatched. The CDR3 protein is CASSLASGTYPSYEQYF. The CDR3 nucleotides read TGTGCCAGCAGCTTGGCTAGCGGGACCTACCCCTCCTACGAGCAGTACTTC.

In the case of this clonotype: A much bigger clone sits one base away, suggesting this may be a read error. This chain joins TRBV14 and TRBJ1-1; no reliable D call. This CDR3 spans 13 amino acids. Trimming shortened V by 2 bases and J by 1 base, and 5 bases separated the two germline ends. Germline V lookup: CDR1 SGHDN, CDR2 FVKESK. CDR3 in DNA: TGTGCCAGCAGCCAAAAACCGAACACTGAAGCTTTCTTT. This codes for CASSQKPNTEAFF.

This clonotype came up a few times. The J gene is TRBJ1-1, the V gene TRBV7-8; D not certain. The CDR3 is made up of 13 amino acids. V was shortened by 4 bases and J by 3 bases, with 9 bases between the two germline ends. Per the germline V gene, CDR1 is SGHVS and CDR2 is FQNEAQ. The CDR3 is CASSSTTYTEAFF. The CDR3 DNA is TGTGCCAGCAGCTCAACGACGTACACTGAAGCTTTCTTT.

Regarding this clonotype: A far larger clone differs by one base, so this is likely a read error. The chain is built from TRBV12-3 or TRBV12-4 and TRBJ2-7, with D perhaps TRBD2 (5 bases). The CDR3 has 12 residues. The chain's CDR3 is CAGSPGSYEQYF. CDR3 coding DNA: TGTGCCGGCAGTCCTGGGAGCTACGAGCAGTACTTC.

This clonotype was counted many times. The chain employs TRBV7-9 and TRBJ2-2; possible D gene TRBD2, 6 bases. Trimming took off 2 bases at V and 4 bases at J, with 11 bases between the two ends. The CDR3 has 15 amino acids. Germline V gene sequence: CDR1 SEHNR, CDR2 FQNEAQ (reference sequence). The CDR3 nucleotides are TGTGCCAGCAGCTTATCGGCGGGACCCACCGGGGAGCTGTTTTTT. Protein: CASSLSAGPTGELFF.

This clonotype was observed at least ten times. The rearrangement uses TRBV5-6 and TRBJ1-1; no clear D. V lost 2 bases, J lost 4 bases, and 3 bases lay in between. Germline V gene sequence: CDR1 SGHDT, CDR2 YYEEEE. The CDR3 contains 11 residues. CDR3 sequence reads: CASSFATEAFF. DNA for the CDR3: TGTGCCAGCAGCTTCGCCACTGAAGCTTTCTTT.

This clonotype was counted many times. The chain carries TRBV5-1 and TRBJ2-7, with a weak D call TRBD2 (6 bases). The V gene's germline CDR1 is SGHRS and CDR2 YFSETQ. The CDR3 sequence is 12 residues long. Trimming pared 4 bases from V and 4 bases from J, leaving 9 bases between. The CDR3 loop is CASSGGGYEQYF. In DNA, the CDR3 is TGCGCCAGCAGCGGGGGAGGATACGAGCAGTACTTC.

This sequence joins TRBV20-1 and TRBJ2-2; no definite D call. CDR1 is DFQATT and CDR2 is SNEGSKA in the germline V gene (reference sequence). The CDR3 length is 13 residues. The V end lost 3 bases, the J end lost 6 bases, and 11 bases lay between the germline ends. The CDR3 loop reads CSASILAPGELFF. The CDR3 nucleotides are TGCAGTGCTAGTATTTTGGCGCCCGGGGAGCTGTTTTTT.

This clonotype was counted a few times. The chain uses TRBV29-1 and TRBJ1-2, with unresolved D. This CDR3 is 13 amino acids long. CDR1 is SQVTM and CDR2 is ANQGSEA in the germline V gene. Trimming removed 3 bases from V and 1 base from J, with 9 bases in between. The CDR3 protein is CSVENRNNYGYTF. As DNA, the CDR3 is TGCAGCGTTGAGAATAGAAATAACTATGGCTACACCTTC.

This clonotype was detected a few times. The chain joins TRBV19 to TRBJ2-1, with D unclear. V was shortened by 6 bases and J by 5 bases, with 14 bases between the two germline ends. The CDR3 contains 14 residues. Germline V lookup: CDR1 LNHDA, CDR2 SQIVND (reference sequence). The CDR3 region is CASRMIAGDNEQFF. CDR3 DNA sequence: TGTGCCAGTAGGATGATCGCAGGAGACAATGAGCAGTTCTTC.

V is TRBV28 and J is TRBJ2-1, with a possible D match to TRBD1 (5 bases). The length of the CDR3 is 14 residues. The ends were cut back, 7 bases at V and 3 bases at J, with 13 bases in the middle. Germline lookup yields CDR1 MDHEN and CDR2 SYDVKM. The CDR3 nucleotides read TGTGCCAGCACCACTATGGGGCTCTACAATGAGCAGTTCTTC. As protein: CASTTMGLYNEQFF.

In this sample, this clonotype turned up many times. The V call is TRBV11-2, the J call TRBJ1-2, with 9 bases identical to TRBD1. The CDR3 runs to 15 residues. Germline CDR1 is SGHAT and CDR2 is FQNNGV. V lost 5 bases to trimming and J lost 7 bases; unmatched junction nucleotides: 11. CDR3 protein: CASSPGVQGAFGYTF. CDR3 bases: TGTGCCAGCAGCCCGGGCGTACAGGGGGCCTTTGGCTACACCTTC.

This chain uses TRBV15 with TRBJ1-2, with 7 bases that match TRBD1. The V gene end was trimmed by 6 bases and the J gene end by 8 bases; junction bases not matched to a gene: 9. This CDR3 spans 13 amino acids. Per germline, CDR1 LNHNV and CDR2 YYDKDF (reference sequence). This CDR3 reads CATRAAGTEGYTF. In DNA form, the CDR3 reads TGTGCCACCAGGGCCGCCGGGACAGAAGGCTACACCTTC.

This clonotype occurred many times. The V gene is TRBV5-1, the J gene TRBJ1-4; TRBD1 agrees at 11 bases. The CDR3 consists of 15 residues. The junction had 7 bases not matched to a gene; V was cut back by 4 bases and J by 8 bases. CDR1 and CDR2 (germline): SGHRS, YFSETQ. The DNA for the CDR3 is TGCGCCAGCAGCCCGGGACAGGGGGATCAGGAAAAACTGTTTTTT. It translates to CASSPGQGDQEKLFF.

This clonotype has a count of ten or more. The gene calls are TRBV3-1 and TRBJ2-1, with TRBD1 matching 7 bases. The CDR3 sequence is 13 residues long. Germline V gene lookup returns CDR1 LGHDT and CDR2 YNNKEL (reference sequence). V trimming: 5 bases; J trimming: 5 bases; junction bases outside the gene matches: 3. The CDR3 bases are TGTGCCAGCAGCACGGGACAGAACAATGAGCAGTTCTTC. Translated, it gives CASSTGQNNEQFF.

There are many counts of this clonotype. The genes are TRBV20-1 and TRBJ2-7, with 13 positions matching TRBD2. The junction had 3 bases not matched to a gene; V was cut back by 5 bases and J by 5 bases. There are 13 residues in the CDR3. The germline V gene encodes CDR1 DFQATT and CDR2 SNEGSKA (reference sequence). In nucleotides, the CDR3 is TGCAGTGCTCCGGGACTAGCGGGAAACGAGCAGTACTTC. As protein: CSAPGLAGNEQYF.

This clonotype was recorded at least ten times. This rearrangement joins TRBV28 to TRBJ1-2, with D possibly being TRBD1 (6 bases). V was pared by 4 bases and J by 5 bases, with 20 bases between. Germline CDR1 and CDR2: MDHEN and SYDVKM. CDR3 length: 16 amino acids. The CDR3 here is CASSSPTGLFRYGYTF. In nucleotides, the CDR3 is TGTGCCAGCAGTTCCCCGACAGGTCTATTTCGATATGGCTACACCTTC.

This clonotype appeared many times. The genes are TRBV5-1 and TRBJ2-1, with TRBD2 matching 7 bases. Per the germline V gene, CDR1 is SGHRS and CDR2 is YFSETQ. The CDR3 is 14 amino acids. V was pared by 4 bases and J by 10 bases, with 11 bases of the junction left unmatched. The CDR3, as DNA: TGCGCCAGCAGCCTTGCGGGAGACCTGGGGGAGCAGTTCTTC. This codes for CASSLAGDLGEQFF.

This clonotype was seen ten or more times. The chain combines TRBV3-1 with TRBJ2-1; D might be TRBD2 (5 bases). The CDR3 is made up of 15 amino acids. V dropped 6 bases and J dropped 2 bases, with 14 bases sitting between them. Germline-derived CDR1 and CDR2 are LGHDT and YNNKEL (reference sequence). The CDR3 is CASSMDSRTYNEQFF. In DNA form, the CDR3 reads TGTGCCAGCAGTATGGACTCGAGGACCTACAATGAGCAGTTCTTC.

This clonotype was recorded many times. An end of the junction differs from the germline gene, which may be a read error. The V and J genes are TRBV20-1 and TRBJ1-4, with a tentative D call TRBD1 (5 bases). This CDR3 contains 13 residues. CDR1 is DFQATT, CDR2 SNEGSKA, per germline (reference sequence). The CDR3 bases are TGCAGTGCTGGAGACAGTTTTAATGAAAAACTGTTTTTT. It translates to CSAGDSFNEKLFF.

This clonotype was detected many times. The rearrangement uses TRBV6-2 or TRBV6-3 and TRBJ2-1; 12 bases align to TRBD2. The CDR3 has 13 residues. J lost 7 bases, V lost 7 bases, and 2 bases had no gene match. CDR1 MNHEY and CDR2 SVGEGT come from the germline V gene. Here the CDR3 reads CASMGTSGNEQFF. Here the CDR3 DNA reads TGTGCCAGCATGGGGACTAGCGGGAATGAGCAGTTCTTC.

The chain uses TRBV5-4 and TRBJ2-1, with D perhaps TRBD1 or TRBD2 (5 bases each). Germline lookup yields CDR1 SGHNT and CDR2 YYREEE (reference sequence). Trimming shortened V by 9 bases and J by 5 bases, and 21 bases separated the two germline ends. This CDR3 region has 15 residues. The CDR3 DNA follows: TGTGCCACCCTGACTACTTCGATGGGGCACAATGAGCAGTTCTTC. It codes for CATLTTSMGHNEQFF.

This clonotype occurred many times. The CDR3 sequence: CASRSGQSTDTQYF. The CDR3 nucleotides read TGTGCCAGCAGATCGGGACAGAGCACAGATACGCAGTATTTT. The rearrangement links TRBV6-1 to TRBJ2-3, with 7 bases that match TRBD1. After removal of 6 bases from V and 0 bases from J, the junction contained 3 bases not matched to a gene. Looked up from germline, CDR1 is MNHNS and CDR2 is SASEGT. This CDR3 spans 14 amino acids.

This clonotype occurred many times. V and J are TRBV27 and TRBJ2-7; 7 bases are shared with TRBD2. Germline CDR1 is MNHEY and CDR2 is SMNVEV (reference sequence). After removal of 3 bases from V and 2 bases from J, the junction contained 7 bases not matched to a gene. This CDR3 region has 15 residues. Here the CDR3 DNA reads TGTGCCAGCAGTTTCATGGGGCGGGAGACCTACGAGCAGTACTTC. Its translation is CASSFMGRETYEQYF.

This clonotype was seen many times. The rearrangement joins TRBV20-1 to TRBJ1-1; possibly TRBD1 for D (6 bases). V was clipped by 4 bases and J by 4 bases, with 13 bases between them. The germline CDR1 and CDR2 sequences are DFQATT and SNEGSKA (reference sequence). The CDR3 consists of 13 residues. The CDR3 is CSATKGGGTEAFF. The CDR3 bases are TGCAGTGCTACAAAGGGGGGGGGCACTGAAGCTTTCTTT.

This clonotype was counted ten times or more. The V gene is TRBV10-3, the J gene TRBJ1-1; the D is unclear. The V end was cut by 5 bases, the J end by 3 bases, with 10 bases between. This CDR3 contains 13 residues. Germline CDR1 reads ENHRY; CDR2 reads SYGVKD. In DNA form, the CDR3 reads TGTGCCATCAGTTCGGACCGAGACACTGAAGCTTTCTTT. It yields the protein CAISSDRDTEAFF.

This clonotype was counted a few times. V gene TRBV6-5 combines with J gene TRBJ1-5, with 7 positions matching TRBD1. The CDR3 is 15 amino acids. V shed 6 bases and J 2 bases; nucleotides not matched to a gene: 7. Per the germline V gene, CDR1 is MNHEY and CDR2 is SVGAGI. This CDR3 is CASRYHGQGNQPQHF. CDR3 nucleotide sequence: TGTGCCAGCAGATACCATGGACAGGGCAATCAGCCCCAGCATTTT.